The 2 T cell receptor beta chains reported below all come from one sample, sequenced in a study of T cells in Graves' hyperthyroidism and ophthalmopathy (dated by TCRdb to between 2018 and 2021). Library creation used multiplex PCR. Sequencing instrument: Illumina HiSeq 2000. Amplification of TCR beta CDR3 regions was carried out from RNA transcripts. For the first round of RT-PCR on the TCR CDR3, the HTBI primer set was used together with the Qiagen OneStep RT-PCR kit. Using fastp at Q25 and MiXCR, TCRdb reprocessed the public reads and kept productive beta chains. Duplicate CDR3 protein sequences are folded into a single record with the most common DNA and genes. The sample table shows more than 300,000 distinct CDR3 sequences, and approximately 15% are seen once. Jointly, the top ten make up about 20% of the sample. Material: blood. The receptors come from a woman in her twenties or thirties with Graves' ophthalmopathy.

This clonotype was recorded at least ten times. The chain carries TRBV6-1 and TRBJ1-1; a weak D match, TRBD1 (6 bases). The CDR3 length is 13 residues. The V gene lost 7 bases and the J gene lost 8 bases, with 17 bases spanning the gap. Germline CDR1 is MNHNS and CDR2 is SASEGT. The CDR3 spells CASTRTGMGEAFF. The CDR3 nucleotides are TGTGCCAGCACCAGAACAGGGATGGGCGAAGCTTTCTTT.

Only a few counts were recorded for this clonotype. The chain carries TRBV6-1 and TRBJ1-1; D remains unclear. Germline lookup yields CDR1 MNHNS and CDR2 SASEGT. The CDR3 length is 14 residues. V was pared by 6 bases and J by 2 bases, with 13 bases between. The CDR3 reads CASSPDTFNTEAFF. CDR3 in DNA: TGTGCCAGCAGCCCCGACACCTTCAACACTGAAGCTTTCTTT.